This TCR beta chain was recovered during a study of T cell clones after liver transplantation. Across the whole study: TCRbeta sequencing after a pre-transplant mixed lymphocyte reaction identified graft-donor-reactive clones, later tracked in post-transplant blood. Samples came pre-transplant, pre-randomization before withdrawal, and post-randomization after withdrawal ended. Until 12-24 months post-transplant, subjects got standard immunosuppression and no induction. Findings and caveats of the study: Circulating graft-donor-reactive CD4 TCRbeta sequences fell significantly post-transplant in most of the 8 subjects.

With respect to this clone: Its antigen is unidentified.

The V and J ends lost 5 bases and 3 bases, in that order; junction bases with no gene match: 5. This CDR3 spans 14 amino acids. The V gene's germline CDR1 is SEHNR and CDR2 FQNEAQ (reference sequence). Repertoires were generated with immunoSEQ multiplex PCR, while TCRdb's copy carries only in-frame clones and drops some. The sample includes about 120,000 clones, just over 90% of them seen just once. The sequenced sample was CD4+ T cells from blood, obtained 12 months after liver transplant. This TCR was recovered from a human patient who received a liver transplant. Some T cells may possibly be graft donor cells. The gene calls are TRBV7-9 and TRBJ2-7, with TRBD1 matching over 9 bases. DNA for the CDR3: TGTGCCAGCAGCCGAGGGACAGGGAACTACGAGCAGTACTTC. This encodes CASSRGTGNYEQYF.